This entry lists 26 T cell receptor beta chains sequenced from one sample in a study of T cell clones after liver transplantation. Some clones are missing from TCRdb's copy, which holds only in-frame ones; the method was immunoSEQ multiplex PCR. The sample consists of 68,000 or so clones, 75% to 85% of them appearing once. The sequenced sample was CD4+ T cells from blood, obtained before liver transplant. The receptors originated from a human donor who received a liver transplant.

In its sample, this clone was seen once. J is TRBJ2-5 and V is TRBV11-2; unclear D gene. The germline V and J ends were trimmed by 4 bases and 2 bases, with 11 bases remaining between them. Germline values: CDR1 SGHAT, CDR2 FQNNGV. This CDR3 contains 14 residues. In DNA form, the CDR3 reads TGTGCCAGCAGCTCTCTTCGAGGTCAAGAGACCCAGTACTTC. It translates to CASSSLRGQETQYF.

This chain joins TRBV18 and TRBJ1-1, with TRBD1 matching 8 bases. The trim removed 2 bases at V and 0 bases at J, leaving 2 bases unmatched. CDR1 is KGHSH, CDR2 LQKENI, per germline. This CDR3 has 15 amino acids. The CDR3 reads CASSPAGQVNTEAFF. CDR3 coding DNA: TGTGCCAGCTCACCAGCGGGACAGGTGAACACTGAAGCTTTCTTT.

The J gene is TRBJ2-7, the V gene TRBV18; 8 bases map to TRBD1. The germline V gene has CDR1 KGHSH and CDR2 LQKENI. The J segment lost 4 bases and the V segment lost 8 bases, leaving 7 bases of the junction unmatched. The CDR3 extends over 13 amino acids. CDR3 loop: CASAGQGGYEQYF. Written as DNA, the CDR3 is TGTGCCAGCGCAGGACAGGGAGGATACGAGCAGTACTTC.

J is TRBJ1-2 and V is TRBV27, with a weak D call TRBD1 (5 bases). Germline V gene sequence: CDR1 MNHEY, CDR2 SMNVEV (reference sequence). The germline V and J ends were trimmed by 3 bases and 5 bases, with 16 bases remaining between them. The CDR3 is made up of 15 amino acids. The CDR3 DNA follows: TGTGCCAGCAGTTTCTGGCAGGGTCGGAATTATGGCTACACCTTC. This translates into CASSFWQGRNYGYTF.

The CDR3 DNA reads as TGTGCCAGCAGTTTAGTCTACGAGCAGTACTTC. Amino acid sequence: CASSLVYEQYF. The genes are TRBV28 and TRBJ2-7, with unresolved D. CDR1 MDHEN and CDR2 SYDVKM come from the germline V gene. The CDR3 contains 11 residues. V was pared by 2 bases and J by 3 bases, with 2 bases between.

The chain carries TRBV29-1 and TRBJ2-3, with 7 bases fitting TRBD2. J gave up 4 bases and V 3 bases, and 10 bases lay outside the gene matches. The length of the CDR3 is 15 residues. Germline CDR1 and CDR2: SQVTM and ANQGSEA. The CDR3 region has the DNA TGCAGCGTTGACGGCGGGAGAGGAGGAGCAGATACGCAGTATTTT. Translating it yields CSVDGGRGGADTQYF.

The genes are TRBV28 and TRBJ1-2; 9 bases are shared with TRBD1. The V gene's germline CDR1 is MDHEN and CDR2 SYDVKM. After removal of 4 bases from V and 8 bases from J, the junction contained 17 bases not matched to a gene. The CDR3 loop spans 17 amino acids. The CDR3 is CASSSISRTGVFQGYTF. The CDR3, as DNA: TGTGCCAGCAGTTCCATATCTCGGACAGGGGTCTTTCAAGGCTACACCTTC.

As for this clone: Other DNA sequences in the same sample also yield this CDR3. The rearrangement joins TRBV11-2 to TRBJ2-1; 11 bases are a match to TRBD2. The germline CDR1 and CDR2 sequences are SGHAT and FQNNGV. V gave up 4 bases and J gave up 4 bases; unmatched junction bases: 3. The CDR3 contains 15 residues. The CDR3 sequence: CASSSRLAGYNEQFF. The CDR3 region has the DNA TGTGCCAGCAGCTCCCGACTAGCGGGGTACAATGAGCAGTTCTTC.

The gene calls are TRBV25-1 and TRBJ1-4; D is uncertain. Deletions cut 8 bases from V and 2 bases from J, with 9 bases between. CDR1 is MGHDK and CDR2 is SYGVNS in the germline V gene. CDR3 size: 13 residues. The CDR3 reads CASSKRTNEKLFF. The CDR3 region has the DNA TGTGCCAGCTCTAAAAGGACTAATGAAAAACTGTTTTTT.

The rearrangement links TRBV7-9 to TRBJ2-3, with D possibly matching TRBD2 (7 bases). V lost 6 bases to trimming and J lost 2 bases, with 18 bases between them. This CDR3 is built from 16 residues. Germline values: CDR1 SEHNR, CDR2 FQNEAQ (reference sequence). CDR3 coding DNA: TGTGCCAGCAGTCCGCGGGGGCAGCGCCTCACAGATACGCAGTATTTT. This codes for CASSPRGQRLTDTQYF. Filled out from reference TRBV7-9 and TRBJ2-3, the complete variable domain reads DTGVSQNPRHKITKRGQNVTFRCDPISEHNRLYWYRQTLGQGPEFLTYFQNEAQLEKSRLLSDRFSAERPKGSFSTLEIQRTEQGDSAMYLCASSPRGQRLTDTQYFGPGTRLTVL.

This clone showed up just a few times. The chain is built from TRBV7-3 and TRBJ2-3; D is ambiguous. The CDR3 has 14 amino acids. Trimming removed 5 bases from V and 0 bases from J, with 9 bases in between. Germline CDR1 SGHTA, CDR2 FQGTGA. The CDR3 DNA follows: TGTGCCAGCAGCCCGCAGCAGAGCACAGATACGCAGTATTTT. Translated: CASSPQQSTDTQYF.

CDR3 nucleotides: TGTGCCACCCCGGGCGGGACTAGCGGATTGAATGAGCAGTTCTTC. Translating it yields CATPGGTSGLNEQFF. The chain joins TRBV2 to TRBJ2-1; 11 positions match TRBD2. The trim removed 10 bases at V and 7 bases at J, leaving 12 bases unmatched. CDR3 size: 15 residues. The V gene's germline CDR1 is SNHLY and CDR2 FYNNEI.

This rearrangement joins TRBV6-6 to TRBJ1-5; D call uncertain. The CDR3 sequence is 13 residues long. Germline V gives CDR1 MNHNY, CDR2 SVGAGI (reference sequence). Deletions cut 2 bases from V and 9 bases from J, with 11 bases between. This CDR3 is CASSYPDQRPQHF. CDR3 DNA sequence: TGTGCCAGCAGTTACCCCGATCAACGGCCCCAGCATTTT.

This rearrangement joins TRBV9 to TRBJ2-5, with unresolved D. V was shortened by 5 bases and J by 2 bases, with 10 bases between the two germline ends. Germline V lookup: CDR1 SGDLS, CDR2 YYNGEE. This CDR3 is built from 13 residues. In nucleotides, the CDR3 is TGTGCCAGCAGGGTCTGCGGTCAAGAGACCCAGTACTTC. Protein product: CASRVCGQETQYF. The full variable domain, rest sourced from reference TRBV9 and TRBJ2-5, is DSGVTQTPKHLITATGQRVTLRCSPRSGDLSVYWYQQSLDQGLQFLIQYYNGEERAKGNILERFSAQQFPDLHSELNLSSLELGDSALYFCASRVCGQETQYFGPGTRLLVL.

The CDR3 loop is CASSRQRARVTGELFF. DNA of the CDR3: TGTGCCAGCAGCCGCCAGAGGGCTAGGGTCACCGGGGAGCTGTTTTTT. The V gene is TRBV7-9, the J gene TRBJ2-2, with a possible D match to TRBD2 (5 bases). This CDR3 contains 16 residues. Germline V gives CDR1 SEHNR, CDR2 FQNEAQ (reference sequence). With 5 bases removed from V and 4 bases from J, the gap between germline ends came to 17 bases.

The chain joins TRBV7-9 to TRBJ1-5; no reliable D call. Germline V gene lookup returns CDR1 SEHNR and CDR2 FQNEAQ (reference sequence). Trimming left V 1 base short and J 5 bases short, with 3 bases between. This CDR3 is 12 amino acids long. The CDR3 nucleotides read TGTGCCAGCAGCTTAGAAGATCAGCCCCAGCATTTT. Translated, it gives CASSLEDQPQHF.

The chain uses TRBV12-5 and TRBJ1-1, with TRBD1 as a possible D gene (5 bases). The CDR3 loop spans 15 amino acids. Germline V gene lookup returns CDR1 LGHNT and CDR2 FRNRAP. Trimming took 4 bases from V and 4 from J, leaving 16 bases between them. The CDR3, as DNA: TGTGCTAGTGGTTCTTGGGGGGTACGGATCACTGAAGCTTTCTTT. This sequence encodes CASGSWGVRITEAFF.

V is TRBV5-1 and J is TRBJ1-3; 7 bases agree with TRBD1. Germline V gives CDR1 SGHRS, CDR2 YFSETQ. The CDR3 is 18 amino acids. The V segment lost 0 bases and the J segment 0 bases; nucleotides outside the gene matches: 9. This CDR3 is CASSLGQGERYSGNTIYF. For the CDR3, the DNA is TGCGCCAGCAGCTTGGGGCAGGGGGAAAGATACTCTGGAAACACCATATATTTT.

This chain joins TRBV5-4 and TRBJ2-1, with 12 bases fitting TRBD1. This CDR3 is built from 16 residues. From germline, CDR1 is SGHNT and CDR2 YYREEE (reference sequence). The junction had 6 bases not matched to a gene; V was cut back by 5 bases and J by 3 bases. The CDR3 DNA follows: TGTGCCAGCAGGCCCGGGACAGGGGGCGGCTACAATGAGCAGTTCTTC. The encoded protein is CASRPGTGGGYNEQFF.

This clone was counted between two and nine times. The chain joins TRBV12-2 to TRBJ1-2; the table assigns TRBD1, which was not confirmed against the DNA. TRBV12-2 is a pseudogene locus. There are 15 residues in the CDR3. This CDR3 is CASRFQGSYPYGYTF. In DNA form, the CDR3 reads TGTGCAAGTCGCTTCCAGGGCAGCTACCCCTATGGCTACACCTTC.

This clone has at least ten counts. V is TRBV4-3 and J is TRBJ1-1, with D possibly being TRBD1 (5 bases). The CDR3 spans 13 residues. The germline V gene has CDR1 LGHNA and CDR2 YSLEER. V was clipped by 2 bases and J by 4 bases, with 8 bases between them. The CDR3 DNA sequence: TGCGCCAGCAGCCAACAGAGGGGCACTGAAGCTTTCTTT. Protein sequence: CASSQQRGTEAFF.

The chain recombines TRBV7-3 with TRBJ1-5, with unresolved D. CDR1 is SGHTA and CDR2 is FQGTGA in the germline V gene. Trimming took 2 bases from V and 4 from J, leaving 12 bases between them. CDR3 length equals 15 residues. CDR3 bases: TGTGCCAGCAGCTTATCGGCAGGAGAAAATCAGCCCCAGCATTTT. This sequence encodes CASSLSAGENQPQHF. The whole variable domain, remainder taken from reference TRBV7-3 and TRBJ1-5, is GAGVSQTPSNKVTEKGKYVELRCDPISGHTALYWYRQSLGQGPEFLIYFQGTGAADDSGLPNDRFFAVRPEGSVSTLKIQRTERGDSAVYLCASSLSAGENQPQHFGDGTRLSIL.

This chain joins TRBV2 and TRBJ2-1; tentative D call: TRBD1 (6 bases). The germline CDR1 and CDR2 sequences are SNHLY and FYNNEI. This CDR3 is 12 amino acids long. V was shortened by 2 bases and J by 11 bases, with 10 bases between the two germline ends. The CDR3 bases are TGTGCCAGCAGTGAAATACAGGGAAAGCAGTTCTTC. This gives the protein CASSEIQGKQFF.

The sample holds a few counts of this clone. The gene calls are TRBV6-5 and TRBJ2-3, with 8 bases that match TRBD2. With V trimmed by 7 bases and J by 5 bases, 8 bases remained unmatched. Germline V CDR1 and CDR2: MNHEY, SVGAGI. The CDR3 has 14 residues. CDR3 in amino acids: CASKKRETLDTQYF. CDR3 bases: TGTGCCAGCAAAAAGCGGGAGACTCTAGATACGCAGTATTTT.

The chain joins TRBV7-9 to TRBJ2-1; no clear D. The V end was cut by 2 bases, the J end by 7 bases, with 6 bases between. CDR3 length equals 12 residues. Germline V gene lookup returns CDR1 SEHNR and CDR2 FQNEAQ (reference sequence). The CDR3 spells CASSLLANEQFF. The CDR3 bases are TGTGCCAGCAGCTTATTAGCTAATGAGCAGTTCTTC.

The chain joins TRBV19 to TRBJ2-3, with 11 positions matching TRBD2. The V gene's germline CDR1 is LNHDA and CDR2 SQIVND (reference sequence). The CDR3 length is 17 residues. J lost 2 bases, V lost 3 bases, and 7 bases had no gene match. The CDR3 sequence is CASSMHPSGRLTDTQYF. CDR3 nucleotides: TGTGCCAGTAGTATGCATCCTAGCGGGAGGCTCACAGATACGCAGTATTTT.